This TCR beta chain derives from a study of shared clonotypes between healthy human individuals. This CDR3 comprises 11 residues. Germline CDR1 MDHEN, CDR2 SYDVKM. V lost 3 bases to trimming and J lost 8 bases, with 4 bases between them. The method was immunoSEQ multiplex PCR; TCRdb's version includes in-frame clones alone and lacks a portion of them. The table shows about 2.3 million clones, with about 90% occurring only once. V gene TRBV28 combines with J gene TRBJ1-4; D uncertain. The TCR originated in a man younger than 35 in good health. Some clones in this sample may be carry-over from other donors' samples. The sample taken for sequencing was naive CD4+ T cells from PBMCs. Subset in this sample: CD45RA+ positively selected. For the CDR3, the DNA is TGTGCCAGCAGTTTTAGCGAAAAACTGTTTTTT. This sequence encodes CASSFSEKLFF.